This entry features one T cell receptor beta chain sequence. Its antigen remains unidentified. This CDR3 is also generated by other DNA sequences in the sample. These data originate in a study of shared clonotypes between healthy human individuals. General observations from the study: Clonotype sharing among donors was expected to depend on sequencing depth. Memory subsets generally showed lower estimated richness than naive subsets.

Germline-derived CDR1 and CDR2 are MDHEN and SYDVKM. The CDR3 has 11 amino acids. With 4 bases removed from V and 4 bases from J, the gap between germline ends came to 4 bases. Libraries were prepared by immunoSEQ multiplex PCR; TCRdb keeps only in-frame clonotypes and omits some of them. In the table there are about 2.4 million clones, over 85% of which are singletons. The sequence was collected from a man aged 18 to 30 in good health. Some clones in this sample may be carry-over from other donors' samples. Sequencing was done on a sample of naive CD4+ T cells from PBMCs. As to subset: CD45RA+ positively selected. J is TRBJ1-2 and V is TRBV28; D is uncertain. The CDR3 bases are TGTGCCAGCAGTTCGTCCTATGGCTACACCTTC. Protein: CASSSSYGYTF.